The T cell receptor beta chain under discussion was sequenced for a study of neurological immune-mediated disorders. Each sorted-subset library came from about a million CD4+ or CD8+ T cells. By 5'RACE with 10-nucleotide random UMIs, the cDNA was made. In each sequencing run, over 160 million TCR-beta sequences were generated from 15-18 subjects. TCRdb reanalysed the 5' RACE reads using MiXCR and keeps one entry per CDR3 protein. The table has 20,000 or so distinct CDR3 sequences, 9.5% to 12% seen once; the top ten hold 25% to 35%. V shed 8 bases and J shed 0 bases, with 14 bases lying between them. Per germline, CDR1 MNHEY and CDR2 SMNVEV (reference sequence). This CDR3 is built from 14 residues. This clonotype was found many times. Its antigen is unidentified. Study results and limitations: There were no CDR3 amino acid sequences shared by expanded clones across subjects, a result suggesting private repertoires in all groups.

The V gene is TRBV27, the J gene TRBJ2-7; D unclear. Sequenced material: CD8+ T cells from blood. This receptor was taken from a woman aged 45-65 years in good health. Here the CDR3 DNA reads TGTGCCAGCCCCGGACCCAGGAGCTCCTACGAGCAGTACTTC. Residues: CASPGPRSSYEQYF.